The 22 T cell receptor beta chains listed next were all sequenced from one sample in a study of T cell responses to AZD1222 COVID-19 vaccine. Using immunoSEQ multiplex PCR, the repertoire was profiled, and TCRdb retains in-frame clones only, with some absent. The data hold 95,000 to 110,000 clones, with about 89% observed a single time. The sequencing here drew on peripheral blood, taken 28 days after the second AZD1222 dose. Receptors were obtained from an adult who received the AZD1222 COVID-19 vaccine.

The chain links TRBV4-1 to TRBJ1-2; D perhaps matches TRBD1 (5 bases). The CDR3 is 14 residues long. Looked up from germline, CDR1 is MGHRA and CDR2 is YSYEKL. Trimming left V 1 base short and J 5 bases short, with 11 bases between. The CDR3 DNA reads TGCGCCAGCAGCCAAGTCAAGGGACCTTATGGCTACACCTTC. Its protein is CASSQVKGPYGYTF.

The chain couples TRBV4-1 to TRBJ1-1; D may be TRBD1 (6 bases). V gave up 4 bases and J gave up 1 base, with 13 bases separating them. The CDR3 is 15 amino acids. From germline, CDR1 is MGHRA and CDR2 YSYEKL. The CDR3 sequence: CASSPLRGANTEAFF. Written as DNA, the CDR3 is TGCGCCAGCAGCCCCCTCCGGGGGGCGAACACTGAAGCTTTCTTT.

The chain employs TRBV9 and TRBJ2-7; TRBD2 agrees at 14 bases. CDR3 length: 17 residues. V dropped 7 bases and J dropped 1; count of bases not matched to a gene: 10. Germline V lookup: CDR1 SGDLS, CDR2 YYNGEE. CDR3: CASQPGLAGEGSYEQYF. CDR3 nucleotide sequence: TGTGCCAGCCAACCGGGACTAGCGGGAGAAGGGTCCTACGAGCAGTACTTC.

The gene calls are TRBV6-5 and TRBJ2-1; TRBD1 or TRBD2 may be the D gene (5 bases each). Germline V lookup: CDR1 MNHEY, CDR2 SVGAGI. The CDR3 is 13 residues long. Trimming removed 10 bases from V and 1 base from J, with 11 bases in between. The CDR3 DNA follows: TGTGCCACCCAAGGGGAGTCCTACAATGAGCAGTTCTTC. Encoded protein: CATQGESYNEQFF.

The V and J genes are TRBV5-6 and TRBJ1-5, with 7 positions matching TRBD1. The ends lost 4 bases at V and 3 bases at J; junction bases unmatched: 7. Germline V lookup: CDR1 SGHDT, CDR2 YYEEEE. The CDR3 runs 15 residues. The chain's CDR3 is CASSARDRSNQPQHF. In DNA form, the CDR3 reads TGTGCCAGCAGCGCGAGGGACAGATCCAATCAGCCCCAGCATTTT.

The gene calls are TRBV3-1 (or the pseudogene TRBV3-2) and TRBJ1-3, with D possibly being TRBD1 (5 bases). The germline CDR1 and CDR2 sequences are LGHDT and YNNKEL (reference sequence). V gave up 3 bases and J gave up 4 bases, with 10 bases separating them. The CDR3 is 14 amino acids. The CDR3 here is CASSHRQRGNTIYF. As DNA, the CDR3 is TGTGCCAGCAGCCATAGACAGAGGGGAAACACCATATATTTT.

The table lists this clone with a few counts. The chain has TRBV27 and TRBJ2-1; perhaps D is TRBD1 or TRBD2 (5 bases each). Germline CDR1 and CDR2: MNHEY and SMNVEV (reference sequence). The CDR3 spans 13 residues. Trimming shortened V by 10 bases and J by 10 bases, and 20 bases separated the two germline ends. Here the CDR3 reads CATRDLGLEEQFF. In DNA, the CDR3 is TGTGCCACCCGGGACCTCGGCTTAGAAGAGCAGTTCTTC.

The chain recombines TRBV6-5 with TRBJ1-2; possibly TRBD1 for D (5 bases). V was shortened by 2 bases and J by 5 bases, with 15 bases between the two germline ends. Germline V gene data show CDR1 as MNHEY and CDR2 as SVGAGI. CDR3 length: 15 amino acids. Here the CDR3 DNA reads TGTGCCAGCAGTTACAGGACAAAGAGGAAATATGGCTACACCTTC. It encodes CASSYRTKRKYGYTF.

The chain uses TRBV5-1 and TRBJ1-1; D might be TRBD1 (6 bases). The CDR3 totals 14 residues. V shed 0 bases and J shed 9 bases, with 15 bases lying between them. Germline values: CDR1 SGHRS, CDR2 YFSETQ. In DNA form, the CDR3 reads TGCGCCAGCAGCTTGGAAGGAACAGGGTTGAAAGCTTTCTTT. Translated, it gives CASSLEGTGLKAFF.

This clone was detected a few times. This sequence joins TRBV9 and TRBJ2-5; D gene uncertain. V lost 4 bases and J lost 4, with 14 bases in between. The CDR3 is 14 residues long. Germline V gene sequence: CDR1 SGDLS, CDR2 YYNGEE. In nucleotides, the CDR3 is TGTGCCAGCAGCTCCGGTCAATCTCGAGAGACCCAGTACTTC. It translates to CASSSGQSRETQYF. Complete variable domain (other parts from reference TRBV9 and TRBJ2-5): DSGVTQTPKHLITATGQRVTLRCSPRSGDLSVYWYQQSLDQGLQFLIQYYNGEERAKGNILERFSAQQFPDLHSELNLSSLELGDSALYFCASSSGQSRETQYFGPGTRLLVL.

The chain couples TRBV5-1 to TRBJ1-1; D is possibly TRBD1 (5 bases). V shed 3 bases and J shed 0 bases, with 9 bases lying between them. The CDR3 consists of 14 residues. Germline CDR1 reads SGHRS; CDR2 reads YFSETQ. The CDR3 reads CASSSRGLNTEAFF. CDR3 sequence (DNA): TGCGCCAGCAGCTCCCGGGGGTTGAACACTGAAGCTTTCTTT.

As for this clone: One junction end does not reproduce the germline sequence, and a read error may be involved. The gene calls are TRBV11-2 and TRBJ2-1, with 8 bases matching TRBD2. The CDR3 consists of 11 residues. CDR1 SGHAT and CDR2 FQNNGV come from the germline V gene. The CDR3 DNA reads TGTGCCAGCGGAGGACTAGCAGATTGGGTCTTC. Translation: CASGGLADWVF.

This clone was recorded once. V usage is TRBV12-3 or TRBV12-4 and J usage is TRBJ1-4; D possibly corresponds to TRBD1 (5 bases). The CDR3 runs to 13 residues. V shed 6 bases and J shed 8 bases, with 13 bases lying between them. The CDR3 DNA reads as TGTGCCAGCAGCTGGGGGGGGAGAGAAAAACTGTTTTTT. The encoded protein is CASSWGGREKLFF.

This chain uses TRBV24-1 with TRBJ1-5; 8 nucleotides agree with TRBD1. Germline trimming cut 4 bases from V and 4 bases from J; bases unmatched to any gene: 8. CDR3 length: 16 amino acids. Germline V gives CDR1 KGHDR, CDR2 SFDVKD. The CDR3 region has the DNA TGTGCCACCAGTGACCCCGGACAGGGCAAGAATCAGCCCCAGCATTTT. It translates to CATSDPGQGKNQPQHF.

The genes are TRBV10-3 and TRBJ2-5, with D tentatively TRBD1 or TRBD2 (5 bases each). This CDR3 region has 15 residues. Germline-derived CDR1 and CDR2 are ENHRY and SYGVKD. Trimming removed 2 bases at V and 0 bases at J, with 10 bases between. Written as DNA, the CDR3 is TGTGCCATCAGTGAGCGGGGCCTGGACCAAGAGACCCAGTACTTC. Amino acid sequence: CAISERGLDQETQYF.

V usage is TRBV5-4 and J usage is TRBJ2-1; maybe TRBD2 (5 bases). From germline, CDR1 is SGHNT and CDR2 YYREEE (reference sequence). Trimming cost V 4 bases and J 5 bases, with 13 bases left between them. The CDR3 is 14 amino acids. The CDR3 spells CASSLVDWDNEQFF. DNA for the CDR3: TGTGCCAGCAGCCTCGTGGACTGGGACAATGAGCAGTTCTTC.

The chain recombines TRBV2 with TRBJ2-4; no reliable D call. V gave up 7 bases and J gave up 0 bases, with 13 bases separating them. Germline assignment: CDR1 SNHLY and CDR2 FYNNEI. The CDR3 extends over 15 amino acids. The CDR3 loop is CASTQELIAKNIQYF. For the CDR3, the DNA is TGTGCCAGCACCCAGGAGCTTATAGCCAAAAACATTCAGTACTTC.

V and J are TRBV19 and TRBJ2-5; 9 bases fit TRBD1. CDR3 length equals 12 residues. Germline trimming cut 10 bases from V and 6 bases from J; bases unmatched to any gene: 6. Germline V gene sequence: CDR1 LNHDA, CDR2 SQIVND (reference sequence). CDR3 residues: CATEGQGKTQYF. Here the CDR3 DNA reads TGTGCCACTGAGGGACAGGGAAAGACCCAGTACTTC.

The DNA of the CDR3 is TGTGCCACCAGTGACCGCCGGGCCCGAGCCGGGGAGCTGTTTTTT. It is translated as CATSDRRARAGELFF. The rearrangement joins TRBV24-1 to TRBJ2-2, with no clear D. The germline V gene encodes CDR1 KGHDR and CDR2 SFDVKD. V was shortened by 4 bases and J by 6 bases, with 14 bases between the two germline ends. This CDR3 comprises 15 residues.

This chain uses TRBV10-2 with TRBJ1-1; D not resolved. Trimming removed 7 bases from V and 0 bases from J, with 15 bases in between. Germline CDR1 reads WSHSY; CDR2 reads SAAADI. This CDR3 spans 15 amino acids. The CDR3 loop is CASIPREGLNTEAFF. CDR3 DNA: TGCGCCAGCATTCCGAGGGAGGGATTGAACACTGAAGCTTTCTTT.

The J gene is TRBJ2-7, the V gene TRBV13, with TRBD2 as a possible D gene (6 bases). This CDR3 is built from 13 residues. Germline-derived CDR1 and CDR2 are PRHDT and FYEKMQ (reference sequence). The V end lost 3 bases, the J end lost 8 bases, and 14 bases lay between the germline ends. CDR3 protein: CASSLGLATQQYF. DNA for the CDR3: TGTGCCAGCAGCTTGGGACTTGCAACGCAGCAGTACTTC. Using reference TRBV13 and TRBJ2-7 for the parts outside the CDR3, the full variable domain is AAGVIQSPRHLIKEKRETATLKCYPIPRHDTVYWYQQGPGQDPQFLISFYEKMQSDKGSIPDRFSAQQFSDYHSELNMSSLELGDSALYFCASSLGLATQQYFGPGTRLTVT.

The chain couples TRBV29-1 to TRBJ2-1; D might be TRBD2 (6 bases). V was trimmed by 3 bases and J by 0 bases, leaving 12 bases between them. This CDR3 comprises 15 residues. CDR1 and CDR2 (germline): SQVTM, ANQGSEA. The CDR3 is CSVDRIGGSYNEQFF. CDR3 bases: TGCAGCGTTGATCGGATCGGGGGCTCCTACAATGAGCAGTTCTTC.